This TCR beta chain was identified in a study of Ad26.COV2.S vaccination and SARS-CoV-2 variants. The sample's treatment: some 19 received Ad26.COV2.S at low or high dose, single or two shots; about 5 received placebo; per-sample allocation not given. Day 63 following the first vaccine or placebo injection was when the samples were taken. Boston supplied an adult donor aged 18-55 years. Note on this clone: Its antigen is undetermined.

Produced via immunoSEQ multiplex PCR; TCRdb's table is partial and in-frame only. The sample contains 440,000 or so clones, roughly 88% of which appear only once. Study-wide results and caveats: From the TCR breadth and depth analyses, total T cell responses may have been underestimated. Considerable breadth of spike-specific CD8+ and CD4+ T cell responses has reportedly been documented following vaccination.

The CDR3 loop spans 15 amino acids. V was shortened by 3 bases and J by 4 bases, with 17 bases between the two germline ends. Looked up from germline, CDR1 is SGDLS and CDR2 is YYNGEE. The material was peripheral blood, obtained in a trial of Ad26.COV2.S vaccine versus placebo. This TCR was recovered from a person aged 18-60 years who received the Ad26.COV2.S COVID-19 vaccine or a placebo. J is TRBJ2-7 and V is TRBV9; perhaps TRBD2 as D (5 bases). CDR3 nucleotide sequence: TGTGCCAGCAGCGCTGACCCCGGGATCCTATACGAGCAGTACTTC. Translating it yields CASSADPGILYEQYF.